This paragraph covers one TCR beta chain sequence. Its antigen is not identified. The sample originates from a study of cytomegalovirus exposure and HLA in healthy donors. Across the whole study: Early released data had 80 million or so unique TCRs, all coming from HLA-typed donors.

In the PCR, 60 Vbeta and 13 Jbeta primers were used. Only in-frame clones appear in the TCRdb table, and some are missing; sequencing was by immunoSEQ multiplex PCR. The table has around 160,000 clones, approximately 71% seen once. The CDR3 spans 15 residues. Trimming removed 4 bases from V and 6 bases from J, with 19 bases in between. CDR1 and CDR2 from the germline V gene are SGDLS and YYNGEE. Study outcomes and limitations: Reports indicate that TCR beta sequences accurately predicted the HLA-A and HLA-B alleles of most subjects. Presence/absence results assume similar sequencing depth per donor, which may not hold.

This clonotype was sampled from a male donor in good health and CMV-seronegative. Sequencing was performed on PBMCs. This rearrangement joins TRBV9 to TRBJ1-1; D is undetermined. CDR3 nucleotides: TGTGCCAGCAGCTCCGGACTCACCCCGAGGGCTGAAGCTTTCTTT. Encoded protein: CASSSGLTPRAEAFF.